These T cell receptor beta chains were read from a single sample in a study of control samples from healthy donors and cancer patients. The method was immunoSEQ multiplex PCR; TCRdb's version includes in-frame clones alone and lacks a portion of them. Found here are 150,000 or so clones, about 94% of them singletons; the top ten hold 4.5% to 6%. The source material was blood. The receptor set was obtained from a man in his forties in good health. Both conserved end residues are part of each CDR3. Fields, in order: D gene, J gene, clone size, V gene, CDR3 protein, CDR3 DNA. D genes are given only for firm matches. Part of the rows lack a size; the others show once, few, many or a class for expanded clones.

D: NA; J: TRBJ1-3; size: once; V: TRBV6-1; CDR3: CASSEQSGNTIYF; DNA: TGTGCCAGCAGTGAACAGAGTGGAAACACCATATATTTT
D: TRBD1; J: TRBJ1-6; size: NA; V: TRBV4-3; CDR3: CASSQDSRGPPALHF; DNA: TGCGCCAGCAGCCAAGATAGCAGGGGGCCCCCGGCCCTCCACTTT
D: NA; J: TRBJ2-7; size: NA; V: TRBV6-5; CDR3: CASSYSRGWEQYF; DNA: TGTGCCAGCAGTTACTCCAGAGGATGGGAGCAGTACTTC
D: NA; J: TRBJ1-4; size: NA; V: TRBV5-6; CDR3: CASSLGPATTNEKLFF; DNA: TGTGCCAGCAGCTTGGGACCGGCAACAACTAATGAAAAACTGTTTTTT
D: NA; J: TRBJ1-2; size: NA; V: TRBV12-5; CDR3: CASGLLGINYGYTF; DNA: TGTGCTAGTGGTTTGTTAGGCATAAACTATGGCTACACCTTC
D: NA; J: TRBJ2-1; size: NA; V: TRBV5-1; CDR3: CASSLNFNEQFF; DNA: TGCGCCAGCAGCTTGAACTTCAATGAGCAGTTCTTC
D: NA; J: TRBJ1-4; size: NA; V: TRBV6-6; CDR3: CASSYRGSGDEKLFF; DNA: TGTGCCAGCAGTTATAGGGGGAGTGGGGATGAAAAACTGTTTTTT
D: NA; J: TRBJ2-7; size: NA; V: TRBV28; CDR3: CASSTVSYEQYF; DNA: TGTGCCAGCAGTACGGTATCCTACGAGCAGTACTTC
D: NA; J: TRBJ1-2; size: once; V: TRBV30; CDR3: CAWSPGGGLTF; DNA: TGTGCCTGGAGTCCCGGGGGGGGCCTCACCTTC
D: NA; J: TRBJ1-2; size: NA; V: TRBV5-6; CDR3: CASSPGRVNYGYTF; DNA: TGTGCCAGCAGCCCCGGCCGGGTGAACTATGGCTACACCTTC
D: NA; J: TRBJ1-1; size: NA; V: TRBV5-1; CDR3: CASSLGGSGRMNTEAFF; DNA: TGCGCCAGCAGCTTGGGGGGTTCGGGACGAATGAACACTGAAGCTTTCTTT
D: NA; J: TRBJ2-2; size: NA; V: TRBV5-6; CDR3: CASSLVAGANTGELFF; DNA: TGTGCCAGCAGCTTAGTGGCAGGGGCGAACACCGGGGAGCTGTTTTTT
D: NA; J: TRBJ1-1; size: NA; V: TRBV28; CDR3: CASTPWGAAIAEAFF; DNA: TGTGCCAGCACCCCATGGGGGGCTGCGATCGCTGAAGCTTTCTTT
D: NA; J: TRBJ2-7; size: NA; V: TRBV5-8; CDR3: CAAVGGGPSYEQYF; DNA: TGTGCCGCCGTGGGTGGGGGTCCCTCCTACGAGCAGTACTTC
D: TRBD1; J: TRBJ2-2; size: NA; V: TRBV6-5; CDR3: CASSIQGTGELFF; DNA: TGTGCCAGCAGTATACAGGGGACCGGGGAGCTGTTTTTT